These T cell receptor beta chains were read from a single sample in a study of shared clonotypes between healthy human individuals. Profiling relied on immunoSEQ multiplex PCR, and the TCRdb table lists in-frame clones only, not all of them. The data hold fewer than 3 million clones, with approximately 90% observed a single time. Specimen: naive CD4+ T cells from PBMCs. The source of these receptors is a man between 18 and 35 years old in good health. Some clones in this sample may be carry-over from other donors' samples. Both conserved end residues are part of each CDR3. Each record gives: D gene, V gene, J gene, clone size, CDR3 DNA, CDR3 protein. A D gene is named only where the DNA matches it firmly. A row's size may be missing; if present it is once, few, many or a size class.

D: .
V: TRBV12-2
J: TRBJ1-1
size: .
DNA: TGTGCAAGTCGCTTAGGACGGGTGGGGTTGAACACTGAAGCTTTCTTT
CDR3: CASRLGRVGLNTEAFF

D: .
V: TRBV5-4
J: TRBJ2-7
size: .
DNA: TGTGCCAGCAGCGTGGGCCCGACCTACGAGCAGTACTTC
CDR3: CASSVGPTYEQYF

D: TRBD1
V: TRBV5-1
J: TRBJ1-1
size: .
DNA: TGCGCCAGCAGTTTCACCGGGACAGGGTATGAAGCTTTCTTT
CDR3: CASSFTGTGYEAFF

D: .
V: TRBV12-2
J: TRBJ2-2
size: .
DNA: TGTGCAAGTCGCTTCCTTCTAGCGGGGGGAACGAACACCGGGGAGCTGTTTTTT
CDR3: CASRFLLAGGTNTGELFF

D: TRBD1
V: TRBV6-1
J: TRBJ1-5
size: .
DNA: TGTGCCAGCAGTGGCAAGGACAGGGTGGACCAGCCCCAGCATTTT
CDR3: CASSGKDRVDQPQHF

D: TRBD2
V: TRBV5-1
J: TRBJ2-7
size: .
DNA: TGCGCCAGCAGCAGCGGGACTAGCGGGAGGGTGCAGTACTTC
CDR3: CASSSGTSGRVQYF

D: .
V: TRBV11-1
J: TRBJ2-2
size: .
DNA: TGTGCCAGCAGATTACAGGGAGGCACCGGGGAGCTGTTTTTT
CDR3: CASRLQGGTGELFF

D: .
V: TRBV6-5
J: TRBJ2-3
size: .
DNA: TGTGCCAGCAGACGGGGAGATACGCAGTATTTT
CDR3: CASRRGDTQYF

D: .
V: TRBV5-1
J: TRBJ2-1
size: .
DNA: TGCGCCAGCAGCTTACGGGGCCAGAGCTCCTACAATGAGCAGTTCTTC
CDR3: CASSLRGQSSYNEQFF

D: .
V: TRBV28
J: TRBJ1-2
size: .
DNA: TGTGCCAGCGGTCCTTCCACCGGCTACACCTTC
CDR3: CASGPSTGYTF

D: .
V: TRBV29-1
J: TRBJ1-1
size: few
DNA: TGCAGCGTTGACGGACAGACGAACACTGAAGCTTTCTTT
CDR3: CSVDGQTNTEAFF

D: .
V: TRBV6-1
J: TRBJ2-7
size: .
DNA: TGTGCCAGCGATCTGGGAACCTACGAGCAGTACTTC
CDR3: CASDLGTYEQYF

D: .
V: TRBV5-5
J: TRBJ1-2
size: .
DNA: TGTGCCAGCAGCGGGGACGGCCTGGTAGGGGATGGCTACACCTTC
CDR3: CASSGDGLVGDGYTF

D: .
V: TRBV15
J: TRBJ2-5
size: .
DNA: TGTGCCACCAGCAGAGTAGGGGCGGTCCAAGAGACCCAGTACTTC
CDR3: CATSRVGAVQETQYF

D: .
V: TRBV5-1
J: TRBJ1-1
size: .
DNA: TGCGCCAGCAGCTTGGGCCCGGGGGGTCTGGGCACTGAAGCTTTCTTT
CDR3: CASSLGPGGLGTEAFF

D: .
V: TRBV20-1
J: TRBJ1-4
size: .
DNA: TGCAGTGCTAGACCTATGGGCTTAGGAGTTTTT
CDR3: CSARPMGLGVF

D: TRBD1
V: TRBV27
J: TRBJ1-2
size: .
DNA: TGTGCCAGCATGGGACAGGGGGCCGATGGCTACACCTTC
CDR3: CASMGQGADGYTF

D: .
V: TRBV7-3
J: TRBJ1-3
size: .
DNA: TGTGCCAGCAGCTTCGGCTCTGGAAACACCATATATTTT
CDR3: CASSFGSGNTIYF

D: .
V: TRBV7-2
J: TRBJ2-2
size: .
DNA: TGTGCCAGCAGCTTAGTGGGGTGGAGCACCGGGGAGCTGTTTTTT
CDR3: CASSLVGWSTGELFF

D: TRBD2
V: TRBV28
J: TRBJ2-3
size: .
DNA: TGTGCCAGCAGTGGAGCGGGAGAGGGTTCAGATACGCAGTATTTT
CDR3: CASSGAGEGSDTQYF

D: .
V: TRBV27
J: TRBJ2-7
size: .
DNA: TGTGCCAGCAGCCGCAGATGGCAGGGGGACTTTGACGAGCAGTACTTC
CDR3: CASSRRWQGDFDEQYF

D: .
V: TRBV18
J: TRBJ1-4
size: .
DNA: TGTGCCAGCTCACCCGGGACGGCGACTAATGAAAAACTGTTTTTT
CDR3: CASSPGTATNEKLFF

D: TRBD2
V: TRBV4-2
J: TRBJ2-1
size: .
DNA: TGTGCCAGCAGCCAAGCGGGACTAGCGGGAGGTTGGTTCTTC
CDR3: CASSQAGLAGGWFF

D: .
V: TRBV5-4
J: TRBJ1-3
size: .
DNA: TGTGCCAGCGGACCCTACGGGGTCCAGGACACCATATATTTT
CDR3: CASGPYGVQDTIYF

D: TRBD2
V: TRBV6-5
J: TRBJ2-3
size: .
DNA: TGTGCCAGCAGGCGGGAGGGCGCGCAGTATTTT
CDR3: CASRREGAQYF

D: .
V: TRBV28
J: TRBJ2-1
size: .
DNA: TGTGCCAGCTCAGGTCGGGCAGATGAGCAGTTCTTC
CDR3: CASSGRADEQFF

D: TRBD2
V: TRBV25-1
J: TRBJ2-1
size: .
DNA: TGTGCCAGCAGTTCAAGCGGGGGACTCAGTTCCAATGAGCAGTTCTTC
CDR3: CASSSSGGLSSNEQFF

D: .
V: TRBV7-2
J: TRBJ1-2
size: .
DNA: TGTGCCAGCAGCTTTTTTGGTAAAATGGGGAACTATGGCTACACCTTC
CDR3: CASSFFGKMGNYGYTF

D: .
V: TRBV2
J: TRBJ2-3
size: .
DNA: TGTGCCAGCAGTGTTACAGGCACAGATACGCAGTATTTT
CDR3: CASSVTGTDTQYF

D: TRBD1
V: TRBV5-1
J: TRBJ2-3
size: .
DNA: TGCGCCAGCAGCTGGGGGACAGGGTGGACAGATACGCAGTATTTT
CDR3: CASSWGTGWTDTQYF

D: TRBD2
V: TRBV11-2
J: TRBJ2-1
size: .
DNA: TGTGCCAGCAGCCCCGGGACTAGCGGGGTCTCCCATGAGCAGTTCTTC
CDR3: CASSPGTSGVSHEQFF

D: TRBD2
V: TRBV7-2
J: TRBJ2-6
size: .
DNA: TGTGCCAGCAGCTTGGGACTAGCGGGAGCGGGTGGGGCCAACGTCCTGACTTTC
CDR3: CASSLGLAGAGGANVLTF

D: .
V: TRBV11-2
J: TRBJ2-2
size: .
DNA: TGTGCCAGCAGCTGGACAACTAACACCGGGGAGCTGTTTTTT
CDR3: CASSWTTNTGELFF

D: .
V: TRBV6-5
J: TRBJ2-2
size: once
DNA: TGTGCCAGCAGTTACCTCACCGGGGAGCTGTTTTTT
CDR3: CASSYLTGELFF

D: .
V: TRBV14
J: TRBJ1-4
size: .
DNA: TGTGCCAGCAGCCCGGGACCAAGACGTGAAAAACTGTTTTTT
CDR3: CASSPGPRREKLFF

D: TRBD2
V: TRBV15
J: TRBJ2-7
size: .
DNA: TGTGCCACCAGCAGAGAGGGGAGGGACGAGCAGTACTTC
CDR3: CATSREGRDEQYF

D: .
V: TRBV27
J: TRBJ1-3
size: .
DNA: TGTGCCAGCAGTTTAAGAGGGGACGGAAACACCATATATTTT
CDR3: CASSLRGDGNTIYF

D: TRBD1
V: TRBV11-1
J: TRBJ2-3
size: .
DNA: TGTGCCAGCAGCCGGGGGACAGGGGAGGGCCCGACGCAGTATTTT
CDR3: CASSRGTGEGPTQYF

D: .
V: TRBV25-1
J: TRBJ1-3
size: .
DNA: TGTGCCAGCAGTGATCCAGGGTCGGTGATCTCAGGAAACACCATATATTTT
CDR3: CASSDPGSVISGNTIYF

D: .
V: TRBV6-5
J: TRBJ1-5
size: .
DNA: TGTGCCAGCAGTTATTCGGCTGGCAATCAGCCCCAGCATTTT
CDR3: CASSYSAGNQPQHF

D: TRBD2
V: TRBV6-5
J: TRBJ2-5
size: .
DNA: TGTGCCAGCAGTTACCGATCTAGCGGGAGGCAAGAGACCCAGTACTTC
CDR3: CASSYRSSGRQETQYF

D: TRBD1
V: TRBV7-2
J: TRBJ1-3
size: .
DNA: TGTGCCAGCAGCTTAAGGGGGCTGAGCTCTGGAAACACCATATATTTT
CDR3: CASSLRGLSSGNTIYF

D: TRBD1
V: TRBV10-3
J: TRBJ2-4
size: .
DNA: TGTGCCATCAGCTCACAGGGGGCGGCAGGAAACATTCAGTACTTC
CDR3: CAISSQGAAGNIQYF

D: TRBD1
V: TRBV28
J: TRBJ1-5
size: .
DNA: TGTGCCAGCAGTACCGGTGGAGGGGGCTATTGGGCAGCCCAGCATTTT
CDR3: CASSTGGGGYWAAQHF

D: .
V: TRBV19
J: TRBJ2-1
size: .
DNA: TGTGCCAGTAGTTCGGGACCGACCTTGGGAGAGCAGTTCTTC
CDR3: CASSSGPTLGEQFF

D: TRBD2
V: TRBV10-3
J: TRBJ2-3
size: .
DNA: TGTGCCGTACAGGGCGGGCGGGAGGCCTCAGATACGCAGTATTTT
CDR3: CAVQGGREASDTQYF

D: .
V: TRBV10-3
J: TRBJ2-7
size: .
DNA: TGTGCCATCCGGGACGGACACTCCTACGAGCAGTACTTC
CDR3: CAIRDGHSYEQYF

D: .
V: TRBV6-1
J: TRBJ2-1
size: .
DNA: TGTGCCAGCAGTGAGTGGGGGGTCAATGAGCAGTTCTTC
CDR3: CASSEWGVNEQFF

D: .
V: TRBV7-2
J: TRBJ2-1
size: .
DNA: TGTGCCAGCAGCCCTGGAAATGAGCAGTTCTTC
CDR3: CASSPGNEQFF

D: .
V: TRBV7-6
J: TRBJ2-5
size: .
DNA: TGTGCCAGCAGCCTCCGCCCAGTGAAGACACACCAAGAGACCCAGTACTTC
CDR3: CASSLRPVKTHQETQYF

D: .
V: TRBV9
J: TRBJ2-3
size: .
DNA: TGTGCCAGCAATATACTGAGCACAGATACGCAGTATTTT
CDR3: CASNILSTDTQYF

D: TRBD2
V: TRBV27
J: TRBJ2-7
size: .
DNA: TGTGCCAGCAGTCCCGGGACTAGCGGCTACGAGCAGTACTTC
CDR3: CASSPGTSGYEQYF

D: .
V: TRBV30
J: TRBJ1-1
size: .
DNA: TGTGCCTGGAGTTACAGGGCCCACACTGAAGCTTTCTTT
CDR3: CAWSYRAHTEAFF

D: .
V: TRBV5-5
J: TRBJ1-2
size: .
DNA: TGTGCCAGCAGTGGGACACCTGCTAACTATGGCTACACCTTC
CDR3: CASSGTPANYGYTF

D: .
V: TRBV6-6
J: TRBJ1-2
size: .
DNA: TGTGCCAGCAGTTACCGACTGAACTATGGCTACACCTTC
CDR3: CASSYRLNYGYTF

D: .
V: TRBV11-3
J: TRBJ2-5
size: .
DNA: TGTGCCAGCAGCTTAGCCTTCCAAGAGACCCAGTACTTC
CDR3: CASSLAFQETQYF

D: TRBD1
V: TRBV28
J: TRBJ1-2
size: few
DNA: TGTGCCAGCAGTCGACAGGGGGCTAACTATGGCTACACCTTC
CDR3: CASSRQGANYGYTF

D: .
V: TRBV5-1
J: TRBJ1-1
size: .
DNA: TGCGCCAGCAACCGCGATAACACTGAAGCTTTCTTT
CDR3: CASNRDNTEAFF

D: .
V: TRBV4-2
J: TRBJ1-2
size: few
DNA: TGTGCCAGCAGCTTTCCGAACTATGGCTACACCTTC
CDR3: CASSFPNYGYTF